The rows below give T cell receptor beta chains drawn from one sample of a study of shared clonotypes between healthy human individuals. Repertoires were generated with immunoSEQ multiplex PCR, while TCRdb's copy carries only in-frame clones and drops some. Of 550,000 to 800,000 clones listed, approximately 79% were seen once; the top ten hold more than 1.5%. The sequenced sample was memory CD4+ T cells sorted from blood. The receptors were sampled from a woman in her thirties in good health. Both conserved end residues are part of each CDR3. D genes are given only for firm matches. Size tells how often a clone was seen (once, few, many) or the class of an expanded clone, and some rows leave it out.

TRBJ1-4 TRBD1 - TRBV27 TGTGCCAGCAGTTCAACCATCCGGGACAGTAATGAAAAACTGTTTTTT CASSSTIRDSNEKLFF
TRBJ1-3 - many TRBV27 TGTGCCAGCAGTTCACGACAGGACTCTGGAAACACCATATATTTT CASSSRQDSGNTIYF
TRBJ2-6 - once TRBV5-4 TGTGCCAGCATTGGAGGGGGCGCTGGGGCCAACGTCCTGACTTTC CASIGGGAGANVLTF
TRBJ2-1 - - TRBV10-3 TGTGCCATCACTCGGCAGGCGGGATCCTACAATGAGCAGTTCTTC CAITRQAGSYNEQFF
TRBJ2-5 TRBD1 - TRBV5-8 TGTGCCAGCAGCGAAACGAGGGGGCGGGAAGAGACCCAGTACTTC CASSETRGREETQYF
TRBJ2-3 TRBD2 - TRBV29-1 TGCAGCACCTGGACTAGCGGGAGGGGGGATACGCAGTATTTT CSTWTSGRGDTQYF
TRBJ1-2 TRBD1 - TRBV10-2 TGCGCCAGCCGAGGACAGGTCGGCTATGGCTACACCTTC CASRGQVGYGYTF
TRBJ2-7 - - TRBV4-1 TGCGCCAGCAGCCAGGGGAGACCGGGACTCCGCGTTTACGAGCAGTACTTC CASSQGRPGLRVYEQYF
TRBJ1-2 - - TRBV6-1 TGTGCCAGCAGTGAACAGGCTGTCTATGGCTACACCTTC CASSEQAVYGYTF
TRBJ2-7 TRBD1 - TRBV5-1 TGCGCCAGCAGCACGCTGACAGGGTCGGCCTACGAGCAGTACTTC CASSTLTGSAYEQYF
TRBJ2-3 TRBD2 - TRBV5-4 TGTGCCAGCAGCTTGGGACTAGCGGGATTGGATACGCAGTATTTT CASSLGLAGLDTQYF
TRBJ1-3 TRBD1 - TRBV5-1 TGCGCCAGCAGCTTGGGCGACAGGGATCGAAACACCATATATTTT CASSLGDRDRNTIYF
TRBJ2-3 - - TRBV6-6 TGTGCCAGCAGTTACAGGACCGGTACTAGCACAGATACGCAGTATTTT CASSYRTGTSTDTQYF
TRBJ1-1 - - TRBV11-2 TGTGCCAGCAGCTTAGAAGGGACCCTGGGCACTGAAGCTTTCTTT CASSLEGTLGTEAFF
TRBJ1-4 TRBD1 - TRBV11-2 TGTGCCAGCAGCCGGGACAGGGGAGAAAAACTGTTTTTT CASSRDRGEKLFF
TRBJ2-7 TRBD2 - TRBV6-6 TGTGCCAGCAGCCATCGGACTAGCGGGAGACACGAGCAGTACTTC CASSHRTSGRHEQYF
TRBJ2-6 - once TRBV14 TGTGCCAGCAGCCGACGTGTCGCGGCCAAAGTTGGGGCCAACGTCCTGACTTTC CASSRRVAAKVGANVLTF
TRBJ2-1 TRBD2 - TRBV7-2 TGTGCCAGCAGCCCGCAGCGGGATAGCTACAATGAGCAGTTCTTC CASSPQRDSYNEQFF
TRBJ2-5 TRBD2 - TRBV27 TGTGCCAGCAGTTTTGGGGGACTAGCGGGAGTTCCTCAAGAGACCCAGTACTTC CASSFGGLAGVPQETQYF
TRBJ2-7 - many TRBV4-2 TGTGCCAGCAGCCAAGCACTGGGGGTCTACGAGCAGTACTTC CASSQALGVYEQYF
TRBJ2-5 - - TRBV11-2 TGTGCCAGCAGCTTAAGGCGGGACAGACAACAGTACTTC CASSLRRDRQQYF
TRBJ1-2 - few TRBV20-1 TGCAGTCTACCAATCCAGGATGGCTACACCTTC CSLPIQDGYTF
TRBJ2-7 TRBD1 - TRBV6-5 TGTGCCAGCAGCAAGAACCGGGACAGCCTCTACGAGCAGTACTTC CASSKNRDSLYEQYF
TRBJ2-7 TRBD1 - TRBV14 TGTGCCAGCAGCCTCGGGACAGGAGGCATCTACGAGCAGTACTTC CASSLGTGGIYEQYF
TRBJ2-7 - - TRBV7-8 TGTGCCAGCAGCTTTGGCCCGTGGGACGAGCAGTACTTC CASSFGPWDEQYF